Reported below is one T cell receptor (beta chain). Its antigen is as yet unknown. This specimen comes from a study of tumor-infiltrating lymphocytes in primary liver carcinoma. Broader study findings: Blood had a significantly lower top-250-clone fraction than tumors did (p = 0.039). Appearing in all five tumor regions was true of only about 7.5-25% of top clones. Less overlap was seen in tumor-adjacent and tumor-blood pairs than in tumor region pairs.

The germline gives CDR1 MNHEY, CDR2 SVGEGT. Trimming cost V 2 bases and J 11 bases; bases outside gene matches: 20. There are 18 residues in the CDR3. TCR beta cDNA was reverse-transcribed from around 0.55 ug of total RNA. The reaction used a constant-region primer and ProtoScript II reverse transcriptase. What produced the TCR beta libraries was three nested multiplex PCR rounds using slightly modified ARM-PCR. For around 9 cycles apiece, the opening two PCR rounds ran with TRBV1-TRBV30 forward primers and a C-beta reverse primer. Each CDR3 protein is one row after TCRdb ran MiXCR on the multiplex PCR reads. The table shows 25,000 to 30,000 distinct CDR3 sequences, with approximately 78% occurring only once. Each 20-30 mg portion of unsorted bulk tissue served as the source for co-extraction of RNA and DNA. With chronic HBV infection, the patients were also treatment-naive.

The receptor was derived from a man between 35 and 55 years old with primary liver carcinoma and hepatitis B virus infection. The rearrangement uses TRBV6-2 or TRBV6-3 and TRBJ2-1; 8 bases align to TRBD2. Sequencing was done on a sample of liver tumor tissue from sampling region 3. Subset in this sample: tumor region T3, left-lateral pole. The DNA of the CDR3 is TGTGCCAGCAGTTACAGGGCGAGAAGCGGGAGCTCCTACATTAAGCAGTTCTTC. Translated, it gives CASSYRARSGSSYIKQFF.